This entry is about one TCR beta chain. Its antigen is unknown. This specimen belongs to a study of cytomegalovirus exposure and HLA in healthy donors. Whole-study findings and limits: According to a subsequent analysis, TCR clusters from the first cohort were inclined to appear together in the 120 validation repertoires. The study labeled under 200 TCR beta chains cytomegalovirus-associated.

Generated by immunoSEQ multiplex PCR, the TCRdb table keeps only in-frame clones and is missing some. Of some 320,000 clones in the sample, about 90% were seen once. Sequencing input: PBMCs. The source is a woman aged 30 to 39 in good health and CMV-seropositive.

The CDR3 reads CASSPEGPGAFF. The CDR3 DNA reads as TGTGCCAGCTCACCCGAGGGCCCTGGAGCTTTCTTT. The gene calls are TRBV18 and TRBJ1-1; D is ambiguous. Germline V CDR1 and CDR2: KGHSH, LQKENI. Trimming removed 3 bases from V and 10 bases from J, with 12 bases in between. The CDR3 runs 12 residues.